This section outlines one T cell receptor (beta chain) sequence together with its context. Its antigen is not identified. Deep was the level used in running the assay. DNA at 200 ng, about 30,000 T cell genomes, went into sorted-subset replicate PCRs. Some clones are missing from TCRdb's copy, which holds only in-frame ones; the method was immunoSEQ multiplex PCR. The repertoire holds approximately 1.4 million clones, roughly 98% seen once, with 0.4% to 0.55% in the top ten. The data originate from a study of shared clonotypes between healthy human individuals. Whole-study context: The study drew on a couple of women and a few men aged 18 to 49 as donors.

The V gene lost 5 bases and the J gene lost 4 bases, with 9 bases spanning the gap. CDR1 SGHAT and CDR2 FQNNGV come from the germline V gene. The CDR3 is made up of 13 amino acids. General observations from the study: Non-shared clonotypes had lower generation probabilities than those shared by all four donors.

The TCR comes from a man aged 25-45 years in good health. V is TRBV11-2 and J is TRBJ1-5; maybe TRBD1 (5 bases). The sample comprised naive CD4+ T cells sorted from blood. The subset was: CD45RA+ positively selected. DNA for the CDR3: TGTGCCAGCAGCGCAAACAGGAATCAGCCCCAGCATTTT. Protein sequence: CASSANRNQPQHF. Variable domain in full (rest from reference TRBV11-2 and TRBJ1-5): EAGVAQSPRYKIIEKRQSVAFWCNPISGHATLYWYQQILGQGPKLLIQFQNNGVVDDSQLPKDRFSAERLKGVDSTLKIQPAKLEDSAVYLCASSANRNQPQHFGDGTRLSIL.